This entry features one T cell receptor (beta chain) sequence. Its antigen is not known. TCRdb's table, derived via immunoSEQ multiplex PCR, lists solely in-frame clones and lacks some. The table lists approximately 100,000 clones, around 81% of them singletons, with approximately 12% in the top ten. The CDR3 is 14 amino acids. Per germline, CDR1 SGHAT and CDR2 FQDESV (reference sequence). V was pared by 0 bases and J by 6 bases, with 11 bases between. This entry comes from a study of glioma-infiltrating T cells after dendritic cell vaccination. Study details: Treatment, given 2003 to 2012, was autologous tumor lysate-pulsed dendritic cell vaccination.

Points from the study as a whole: Estimated pretreatment TIL content predicted outcome after dendritic cell vaccination.

The V and J genes are TRBV11-1 and TRBJ1-1; D ambiguous. This clonotype originated in a human donor with glioblastoma. The source was blood, collected before dendritic cell vaccination. The CDR3 here is CASSLAYSSSEAFF. CDR3 coding DNA: TGTGCCAGCAGCTTAGCGTATAGCAGTTCTGAAGCTTTCTTT.